Below are 4 T cell receptor beta chains sequenced from a single sample in a study of radiation and T cells in renal cell carcinoma. Documented time point: blood 4 weeks post-SBRT, at nephrectomy. Treatment reported: 15 Gy SBRT to primary tumor, nephrectomy 4 weeks later. TCRdb's copy holds only in-frame clones and misses some; the assay was immunoSEQ multiplex PCR. This sample carries some 150,000 clones, approximately 86% of them seen once, and the ten largest clones take about a sixth. The material sequenced was blood, taken from a patient whose treatment included radiotherapy and nephrectomy. These receptor sequences come from a woman aged 50 to 60 with renal cell carcinoma.

The CDR3 reads CASSKRGQGSSSGNTIYF. The CDR3 DNA follows: TGTGCCAGTAGTAAAAGGGGACAGGGATCCTCCTCTGGAAACACCATATATTTT. The chain carries TRBV19 and TRBJ1-3; 9 positions match TRBD1. CDR3 length: 18 residues. The J segment lost 0 bases and the V segment lost 4 bases, leaving 10 bases of the junction unmatched. Germline V gene lookup returns CDR1 LNHDA and CDR2 SQIVND (reference sequence).

The genes are TRBV6-1 and TRBJ2-1; unclear D gene. The CDR3 totals 12 residues. Germline loops: CDR1 MNHNS, CDR2 SASEGT. Trimming removed 8 bases at V and 5 bases at J, with 10 bases between. The DNA of the CDR3 is TGTGCCAGCCTTAGGGTGGACAATGAGCAGTTCTTC. The encoded protein is CASLRVDNEQFF.

The CDR3 coding sequence is TGTGCCAGCAGTTTGGTCCTTACGGGAGCGCGCTCCTACGAGCAGTACTTC. It encodes CASSLVLTGARSYEQYF. J is TRBJ2-7 and V is TRBV27; tentatively, D is TRBD2 (6 bases). The germline V gene has CDR1 MNHEY and CDR2 SMNVEV (reference sequence). CDR3 length: 17 residues. With 3 bases removed from V and 0 bases from J, the gap between germline ends came to 18 bases.

The chain joins TRBV6-4 to TRBJ2-6; D is uncertain. The CDR3 sequence is 13 residues long. V was cut by 4 bases and J by 4 bases, with 5 bases left in between. The germline V gene encodes CDR1 MRHNA and CDR2 SNTAGT. Here the CDR3 DNA reads TGTGCCAGCAGTGCGTACGGGGCCAACGTCCTGACTTTC. Translated, it gives CASSAYGANVLTF.